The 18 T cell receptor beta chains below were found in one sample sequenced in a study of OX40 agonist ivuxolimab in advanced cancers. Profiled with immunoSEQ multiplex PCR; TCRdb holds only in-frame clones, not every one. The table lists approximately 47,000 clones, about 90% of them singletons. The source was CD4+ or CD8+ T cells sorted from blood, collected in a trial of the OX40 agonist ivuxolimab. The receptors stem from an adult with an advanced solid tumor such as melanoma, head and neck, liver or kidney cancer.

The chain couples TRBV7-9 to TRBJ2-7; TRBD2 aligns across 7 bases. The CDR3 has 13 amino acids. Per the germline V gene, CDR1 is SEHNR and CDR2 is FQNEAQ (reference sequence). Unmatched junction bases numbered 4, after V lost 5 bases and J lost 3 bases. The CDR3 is CASSRRDYYEQYF. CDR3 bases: TGTGCCAGCAGCCGCCGGGACTACTACGAGCAGTACTTC.

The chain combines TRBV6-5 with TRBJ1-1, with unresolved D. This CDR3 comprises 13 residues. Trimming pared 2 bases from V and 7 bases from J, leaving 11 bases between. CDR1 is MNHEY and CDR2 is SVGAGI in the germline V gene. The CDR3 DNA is TGTGCCAGCAGTTACCCAACGGGGAATGAAGCTTTCTTT. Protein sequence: CASSYPTGNEAFF.

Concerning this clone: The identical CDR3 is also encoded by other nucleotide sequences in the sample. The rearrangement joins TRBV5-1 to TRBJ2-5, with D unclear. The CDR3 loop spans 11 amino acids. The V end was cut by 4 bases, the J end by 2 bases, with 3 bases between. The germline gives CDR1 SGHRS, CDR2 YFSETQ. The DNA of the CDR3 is TGCGCCAGCAGCCTTCAAGAGACCCAGTACTTC. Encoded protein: CASSLQETQYF.

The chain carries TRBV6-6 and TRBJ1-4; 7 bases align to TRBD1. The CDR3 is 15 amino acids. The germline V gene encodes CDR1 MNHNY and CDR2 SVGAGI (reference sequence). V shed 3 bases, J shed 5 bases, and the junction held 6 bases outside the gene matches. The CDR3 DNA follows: TGTGCCAGCAGTTATAGGGACAGCAGGAATGAAAAACTGTTTTTT. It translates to CASSYRDSRNEKLFF.

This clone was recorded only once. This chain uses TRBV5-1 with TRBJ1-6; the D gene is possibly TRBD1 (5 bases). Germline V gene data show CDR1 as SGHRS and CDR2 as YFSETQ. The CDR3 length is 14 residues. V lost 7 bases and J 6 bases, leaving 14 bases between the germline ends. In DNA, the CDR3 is TGCGCCAGCTCTCAGGGCGTTCCTAATTCACCCCTCCACTTT. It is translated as CASSQGVPNSPLHF.

CDR3 protein: CASRERQGRYEQYF. CDR3 DNA sequence: TGTGCCAGCAGGGAGCGCCAAGGGCGGTACGAGCAGTACTTC. The rearrangement uses TRBV6-5 and TRBJ2-7; D call uncertain. V was clipped by 6 bases and J by 4 bases, with 16 bases between them. This CDR3 contains 14 residues. The germline CDR1 and CDR2 sequences are MNHEY and SVGAGI.

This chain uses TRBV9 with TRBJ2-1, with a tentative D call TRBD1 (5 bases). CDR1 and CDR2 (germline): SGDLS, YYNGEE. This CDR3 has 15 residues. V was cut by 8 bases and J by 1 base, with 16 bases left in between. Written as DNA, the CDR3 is TGTGCCAGGGACAAAGGGATCGGGTCCTACAATGAGCAGTTCTTC. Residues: CARDKGIGSYNEQFF.

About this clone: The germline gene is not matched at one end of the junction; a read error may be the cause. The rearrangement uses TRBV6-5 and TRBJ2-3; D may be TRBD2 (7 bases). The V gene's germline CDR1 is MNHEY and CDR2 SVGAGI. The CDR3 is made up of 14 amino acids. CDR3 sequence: CARSKRGGGDTQYF. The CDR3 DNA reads TGTGCCCGCAGCAAGCGGGGAGGGGGTGATACGCAGTATTTT.

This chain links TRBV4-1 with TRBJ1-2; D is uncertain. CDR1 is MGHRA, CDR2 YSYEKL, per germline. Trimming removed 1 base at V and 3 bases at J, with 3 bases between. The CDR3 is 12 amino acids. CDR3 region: CASSQADYGYTF. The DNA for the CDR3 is TGCGCCAGCAGCCAAGCGGACTATGGCTACACCTTC.

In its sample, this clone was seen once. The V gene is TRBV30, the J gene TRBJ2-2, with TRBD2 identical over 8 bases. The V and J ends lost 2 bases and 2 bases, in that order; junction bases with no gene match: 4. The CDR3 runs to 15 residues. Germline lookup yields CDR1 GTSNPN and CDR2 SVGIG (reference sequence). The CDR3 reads CAWSTGRANTGELFF. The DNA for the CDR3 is TGTGCCTGGAGTACCGGGAGGGCCAACACCGGGGAGCTGTTTTTT. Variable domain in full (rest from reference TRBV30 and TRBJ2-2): SQTIHQWPATLVQPVGSPLSLECTVEGTSNPNLYWYRQAAGRGLQLLFYSVGIGQISSEVPQNLSASRPQDRQFILSSKKLLLSDSGFYLCAWSTGRANTGELFFGEGSRLTVL.

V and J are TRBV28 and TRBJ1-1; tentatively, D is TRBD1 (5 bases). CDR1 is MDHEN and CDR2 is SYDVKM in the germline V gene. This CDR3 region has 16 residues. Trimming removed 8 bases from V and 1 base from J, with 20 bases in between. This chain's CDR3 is CASRGQGAGGNTEAFF. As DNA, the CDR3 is TGTGCCAGCCGAGGACAAGGGGCAGGAGGGAACACTGAAGCTTTCTTT.

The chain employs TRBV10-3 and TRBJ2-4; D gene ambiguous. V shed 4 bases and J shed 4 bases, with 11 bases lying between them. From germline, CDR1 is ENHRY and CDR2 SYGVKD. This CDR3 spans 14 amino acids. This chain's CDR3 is CAISAVGSKNIQYF. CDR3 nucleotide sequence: TGTGCCATCAGTGCAGTCGGATCGAAAAACATTCAGTACTTC.

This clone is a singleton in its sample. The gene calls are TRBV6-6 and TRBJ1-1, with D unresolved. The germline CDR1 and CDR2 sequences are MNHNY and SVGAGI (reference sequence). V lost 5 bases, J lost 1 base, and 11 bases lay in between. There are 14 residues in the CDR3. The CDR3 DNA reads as TGTGCCAGCAGTCTCCGCGGAGAGAACACTGAAGCTTTCTTT. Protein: CASSLRGENTEAFF.

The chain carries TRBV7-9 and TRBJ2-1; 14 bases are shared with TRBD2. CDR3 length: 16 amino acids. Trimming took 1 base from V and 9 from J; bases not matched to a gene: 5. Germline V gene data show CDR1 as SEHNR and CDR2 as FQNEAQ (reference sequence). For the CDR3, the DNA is TGTGCCAGCAGCTTAGGAGGGACTAGCGGGAGTGTTGAGCAGTTCTTC. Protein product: CASSLGGTSGSVEQFF. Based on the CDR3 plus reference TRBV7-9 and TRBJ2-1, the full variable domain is DTGVSQNPRHKITKRGQNVTFRCDPISEHNRLYWYRQTLGQGPEFLTYFQNEAQLEKSRLLSDRFSAERPKGSFSTLEIQRTEQGDSAMYLCASSLGGTSGSVEQFFGPGTRLTVL.

CDR3 loop: CASSSGTSNQPQHF. Here the CDR3 DNA reads TGTGCCAGCAGTTCCGGGACCTCCAATCAGCCCCAGCATTTT. The chain is built from TRBV28 and TRBJ1-5; D might be TRBD1 (5 bases). The CDR3 consists of 14 residues. Germline V gene lookup returns CDR1 MDHEN and CDR2 SYDVKM. Trimming left V 4 bases short and J 3 bases short, with 10 bases between.

The CDR3 DNA is TGTGCCAGCAGCGGCCTGGGCCGGATAAATTCACCCCTCCACTTT. Translating gives CASSGLGRINSPLHF. The chain employs TRBV7-2 and TRBJ1-6; D remains ambiguous. The CDR3 has 15 amino acids. V dropped 5 bases and J dropped 7 bases, with 15 bases sitting between them. Germline V CDR1 and CDR2: SGHTA, FQGNSA.

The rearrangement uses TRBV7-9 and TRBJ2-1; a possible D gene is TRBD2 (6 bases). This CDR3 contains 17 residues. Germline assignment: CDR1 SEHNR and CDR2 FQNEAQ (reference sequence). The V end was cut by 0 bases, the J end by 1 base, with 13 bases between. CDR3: CASSLALGSGSYNEQFF. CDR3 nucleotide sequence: TGTGCCAGCAGCTTAGCGCTAGGAAGCGGGTCCTACAATGAGCAGTTCTTC.

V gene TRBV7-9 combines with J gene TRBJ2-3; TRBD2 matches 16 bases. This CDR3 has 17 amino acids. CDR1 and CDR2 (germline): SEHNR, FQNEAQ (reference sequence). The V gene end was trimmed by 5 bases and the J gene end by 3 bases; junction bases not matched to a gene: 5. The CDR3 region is CASSRLGLAGGTDTQYF. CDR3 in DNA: TGTGCCAGCAGCCGCCTGGGACTAGCGGGAGGGACAGATACGCAGTATTTT.